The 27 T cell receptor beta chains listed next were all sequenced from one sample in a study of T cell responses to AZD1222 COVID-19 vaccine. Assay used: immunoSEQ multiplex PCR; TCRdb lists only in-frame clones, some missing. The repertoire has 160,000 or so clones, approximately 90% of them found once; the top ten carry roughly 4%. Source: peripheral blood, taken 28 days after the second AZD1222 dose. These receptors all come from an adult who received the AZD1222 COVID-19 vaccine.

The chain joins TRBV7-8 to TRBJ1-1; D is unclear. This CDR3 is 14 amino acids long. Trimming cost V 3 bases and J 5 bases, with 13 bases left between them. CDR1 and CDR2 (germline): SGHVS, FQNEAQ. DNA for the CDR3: TGTGCCAGCAGCTTTACCGATAGTGGTACTGAAGCTTTCTTT. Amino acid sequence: CASSFTDSGTEAFF.

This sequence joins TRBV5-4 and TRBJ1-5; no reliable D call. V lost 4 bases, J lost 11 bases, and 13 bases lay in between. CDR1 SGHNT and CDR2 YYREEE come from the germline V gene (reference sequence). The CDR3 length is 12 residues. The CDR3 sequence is CASSQNGRAQHF. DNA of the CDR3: TGTGCCAGCAGCCAGAACGGGAGGGCCCAGCATTTT.

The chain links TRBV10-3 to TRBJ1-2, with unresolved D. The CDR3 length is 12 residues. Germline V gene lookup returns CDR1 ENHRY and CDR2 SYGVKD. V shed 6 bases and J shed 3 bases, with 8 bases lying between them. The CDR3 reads CAIRRADYGYTF. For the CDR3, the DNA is TGTGCCATCAGGCGGGCAGACTATGGCTACACCTTC.

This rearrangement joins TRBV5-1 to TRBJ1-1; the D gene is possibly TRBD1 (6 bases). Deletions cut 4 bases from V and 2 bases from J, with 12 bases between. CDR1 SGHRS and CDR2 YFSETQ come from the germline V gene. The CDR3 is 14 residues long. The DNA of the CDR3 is TGCGCCAGCAGCCCCTCGGGGGCCAACACTGAAGCTTTCTTT. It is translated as CASSPSGANTEAFF.

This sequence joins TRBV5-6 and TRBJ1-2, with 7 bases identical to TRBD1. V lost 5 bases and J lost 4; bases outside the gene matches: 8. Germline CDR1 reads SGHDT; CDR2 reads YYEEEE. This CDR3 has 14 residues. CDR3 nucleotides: TGTGCCAGCAGGGGGATGGGACAGCGCTATGGCTACACCTTC. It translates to CASRGMGQRYGYTF.

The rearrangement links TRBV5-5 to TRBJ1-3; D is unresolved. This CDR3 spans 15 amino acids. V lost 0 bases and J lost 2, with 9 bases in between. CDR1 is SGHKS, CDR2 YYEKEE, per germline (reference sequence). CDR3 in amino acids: CASSLGPATGNTIYF. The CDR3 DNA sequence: TGTGCCAGCAGCTTGGGGCCGGCTACTGGAAACACCATATATTTT. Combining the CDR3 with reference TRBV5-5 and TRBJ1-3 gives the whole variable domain DAGVTQSPTHLIKTRGQQVTLRCSPISGHKSVSWYQQVLGQGPQFIFQYYEKEERGRGNFPDRFSARQFPNYSSELNVNALLLGDSALYLCASSLGPATGNTIYFGEGSWLTVV.

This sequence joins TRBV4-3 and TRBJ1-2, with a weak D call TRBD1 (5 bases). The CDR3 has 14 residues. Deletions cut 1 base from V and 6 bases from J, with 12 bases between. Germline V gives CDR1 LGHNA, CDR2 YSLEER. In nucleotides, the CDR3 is TGCGCCAGCAGCCAAGGGGAAGGGGTGGATGGCTACACCTTC. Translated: CASSQGEGVDGYTF.

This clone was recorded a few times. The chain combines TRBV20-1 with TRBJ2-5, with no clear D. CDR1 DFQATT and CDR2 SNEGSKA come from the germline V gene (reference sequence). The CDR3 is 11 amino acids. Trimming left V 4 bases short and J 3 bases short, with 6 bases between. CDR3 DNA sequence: TGCAGTGCTAACCTAAAAGAGACCCAGTACTTC. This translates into CSANLKETQYF.

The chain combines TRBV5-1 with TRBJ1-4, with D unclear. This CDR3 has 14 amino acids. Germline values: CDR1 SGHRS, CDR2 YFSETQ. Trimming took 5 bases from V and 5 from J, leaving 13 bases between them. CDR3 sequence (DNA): TGCGCCAGCAGTTCTGGAATGGGCAATGAAAAACTGTTTTTT. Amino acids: CASSSGMGNEKLFF.

CDR3 in amino acids: CASSLGGADEKLFF. CDR3 nucleotides: TGCGCCAGCAGCTTGGGGGGGGCCGATGAAAAACTGTTTTTT. The rearrangement uses TRBV5-1 and TRBJ1-4; D might be TRBD1 (6 bases). From germline, CDR1 is SGHRS and CDR2 YFSETQ. This CDR3 is built from 14 residues. Trimming left V 0 bases short and J 6 bases short, with 9 bases between.

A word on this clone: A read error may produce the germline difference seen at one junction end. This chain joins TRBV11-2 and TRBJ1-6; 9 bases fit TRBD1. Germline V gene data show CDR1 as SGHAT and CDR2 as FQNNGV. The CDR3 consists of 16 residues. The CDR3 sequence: CASNKDWGQGHSPLHF. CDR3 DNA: TGTGCCAGCAATAAGGATTGGGGACAGGGTCATTCACCTCTCCACTTT.

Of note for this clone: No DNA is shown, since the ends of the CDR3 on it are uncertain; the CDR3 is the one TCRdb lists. The CDR3 protein is CASSEFGDGTGTFF. V usage is TRBV25-1 and J usage is TRBJ2-1; the table's D call TRBD1 went unverified against the DNA. Germline CDR1 is MGHDK and CDR2 is SYGVNS. The CDR3 spans 14 amino acids, including both terminal residues.

CDR3 sequence (DNA): TGTGCCAGCAGCGGCAGGATTCAGCCCCAGCATTTT. Translating gives CASSGRIQPQHF. The chain combines TRBV2 with TRBJ1-5; D is ambiguous. The CDR3 is made up of 12 amino acids. V lost 6 bases and J 6 bases, leaving 9 bases between the germline ends. CDR1 is SNHLY, CDR2 FYNNEI, per germline.

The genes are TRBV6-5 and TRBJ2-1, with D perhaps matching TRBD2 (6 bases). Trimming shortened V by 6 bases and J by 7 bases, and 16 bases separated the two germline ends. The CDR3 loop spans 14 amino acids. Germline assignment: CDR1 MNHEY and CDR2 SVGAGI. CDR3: CASSLYRGRNEQFF. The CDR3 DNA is TGTGCCAGCAGCCTGTACCGGGGGAGGAATGAGCAGTTCTTC.

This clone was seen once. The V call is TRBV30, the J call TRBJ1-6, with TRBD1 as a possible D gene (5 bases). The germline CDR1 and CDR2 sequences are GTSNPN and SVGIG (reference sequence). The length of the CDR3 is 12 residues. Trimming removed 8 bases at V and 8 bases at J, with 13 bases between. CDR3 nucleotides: TGTGCCGAGAAGGGGTGGGATTCACCCCTCCACTTT. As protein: CAEKGWDSPLHF.

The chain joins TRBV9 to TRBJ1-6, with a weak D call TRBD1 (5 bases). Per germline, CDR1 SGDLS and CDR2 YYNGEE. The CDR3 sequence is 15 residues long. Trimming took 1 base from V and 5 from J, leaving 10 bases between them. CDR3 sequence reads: CASSVKRGNNSPLHF. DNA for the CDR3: TGTGCCAGCAGCGTAAAAAGGGGTAATAATTCACCCCTCCACTTT.

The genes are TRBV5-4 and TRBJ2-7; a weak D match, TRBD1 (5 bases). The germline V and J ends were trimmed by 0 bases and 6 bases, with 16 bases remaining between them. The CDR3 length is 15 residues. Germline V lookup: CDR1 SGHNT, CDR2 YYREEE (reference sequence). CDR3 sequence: CASSLVPGIGSEQYF. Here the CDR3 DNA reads TGTGCCAGCAGCTTGGTACCAGGGATAGGGTCCGAGCAGTACTTC.

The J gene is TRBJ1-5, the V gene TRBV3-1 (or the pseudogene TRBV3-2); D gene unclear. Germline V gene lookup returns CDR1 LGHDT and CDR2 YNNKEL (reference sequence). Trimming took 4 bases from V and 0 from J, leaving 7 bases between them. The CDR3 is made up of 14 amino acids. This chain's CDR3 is CASSRTVSNQPQHF. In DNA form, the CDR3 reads TGTGCCAGCAGCCGGACTGTTAGCAATCAGCCCCAGCATTTT.

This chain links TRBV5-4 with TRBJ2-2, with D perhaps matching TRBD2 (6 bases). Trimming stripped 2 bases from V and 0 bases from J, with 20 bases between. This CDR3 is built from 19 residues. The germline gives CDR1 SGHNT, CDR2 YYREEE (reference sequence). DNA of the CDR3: TGTGCCAGCAGCTTAGGGGACCCCACTAGGAGGGCGAACACCGGGGAGCTGTTTTTT. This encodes CASSLGDPTRRANTGELFF.

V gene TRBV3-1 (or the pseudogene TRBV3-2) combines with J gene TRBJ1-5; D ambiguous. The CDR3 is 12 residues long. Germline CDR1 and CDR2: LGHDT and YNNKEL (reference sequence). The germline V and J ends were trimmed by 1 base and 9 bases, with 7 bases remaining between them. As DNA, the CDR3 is TGTGCCAGCAGCCAAGGGTATGGGCCCCAGCATTTT. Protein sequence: CASSQGYGPQHF.

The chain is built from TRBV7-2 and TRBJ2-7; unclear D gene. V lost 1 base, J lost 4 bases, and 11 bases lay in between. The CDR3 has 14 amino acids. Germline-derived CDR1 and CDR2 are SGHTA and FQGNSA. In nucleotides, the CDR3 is TGTGCCAGCAGCTTAGATGGCAGAGGTTACGAGCAGTACTTC. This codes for CASSLDGRGYEQYF.

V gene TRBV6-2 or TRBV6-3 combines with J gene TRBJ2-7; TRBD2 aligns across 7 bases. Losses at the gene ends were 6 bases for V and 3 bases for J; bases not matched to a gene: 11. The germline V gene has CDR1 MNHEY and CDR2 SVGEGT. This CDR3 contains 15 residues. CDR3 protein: CASSPGGGYHYEQYF. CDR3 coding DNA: TGTGCCAGCAGCCCGGGGGGAGGGTACCACTACGAGCAGTACTTC.

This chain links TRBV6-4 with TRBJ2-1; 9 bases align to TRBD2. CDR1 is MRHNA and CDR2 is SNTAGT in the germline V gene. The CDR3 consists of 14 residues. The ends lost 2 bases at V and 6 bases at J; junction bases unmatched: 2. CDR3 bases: TGTGCCAGCAGTGACACTAGCGGGCTCAATGAGCAGTTCTTC. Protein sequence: CASSDTSGLNEQFF.

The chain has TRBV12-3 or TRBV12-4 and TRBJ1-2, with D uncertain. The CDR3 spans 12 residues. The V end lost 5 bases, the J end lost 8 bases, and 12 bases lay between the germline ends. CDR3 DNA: TGTGCCAGCAGTGTGTTATCTAGAGGCTACACCTTC. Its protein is CASSVLSRGYTF.

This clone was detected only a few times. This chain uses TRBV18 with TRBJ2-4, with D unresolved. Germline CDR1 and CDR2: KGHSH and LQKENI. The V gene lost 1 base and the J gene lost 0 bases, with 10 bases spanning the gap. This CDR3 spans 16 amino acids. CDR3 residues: CASSPQFQLAKNIQYF. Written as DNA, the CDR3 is TGTGCCAGCTCACCACAGTTCCAACTAGCCAAAAACATTCAGTACTTC. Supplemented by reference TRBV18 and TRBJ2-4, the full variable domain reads NAGVMQNPRHLVRRRGQEARLRCSPMKGHSHVYWYRQLPEEGLKFMVYLQKENIIDESGMPKERFSAEFPKEGPSILRIQQVVRGDSAAYFCASSPQFQLAKNIQYFGAGTRLSVL.

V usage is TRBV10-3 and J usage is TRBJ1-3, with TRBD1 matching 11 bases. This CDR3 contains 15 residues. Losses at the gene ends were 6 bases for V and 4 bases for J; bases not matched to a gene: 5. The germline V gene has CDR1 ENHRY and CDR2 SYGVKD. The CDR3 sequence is CAIRPGQGEGNTIYF. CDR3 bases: TGTGCCATCAGACCGGGACAGGGGGAAGGAAACACCATATATTTT.

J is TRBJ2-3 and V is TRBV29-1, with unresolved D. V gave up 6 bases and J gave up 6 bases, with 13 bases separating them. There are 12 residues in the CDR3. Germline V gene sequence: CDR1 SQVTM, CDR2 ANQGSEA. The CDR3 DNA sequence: TGCAGCGTCGTTTTTGACTCCGATACGCAGTATTTT. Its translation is CSVVFDSDTQYF.